Given below is one T cell receptor (beta chain) in context. During the collection period, no donor immune events like infections were recorded. This record belongs to a study of identifying expanded T cells in peripheral blood. Assay used: immunoSEQ multiplex PCR; TCRdb lists only in-frame clones, some missing. There are about 86,000 clones in the sample; 70% to 90% occur only once, and 4.5% lies in the top ten. The CDR3 is 16 residues long. Trimming cost V 3 bases and J 0 bases, with 14 bases left between them. The germline V gene encodes CDR1 LNHDA and CDR2 SQIVND (reference sequence). The material sequenced was blood. The receptor's source is a person aged 18 to 75 in good health. This chain joins TRBV19 and TRBJ1-1; D might be TRBD1 (5 bases). CDR3 sequence: CASSMLRGWLNTEAFF. The CDR3 nucleotides are TGTGCCAGTAGTATGTTGAGGGGATGGCTGAACACTGAAGCTTTCTTT.